This T cell receptor (beta chain) was captured by sequencing in a study of Ad26.COV2.S vaccination and SARS-CoV-2 variants. Across the whole study: Donor got 5x10^10 or 1x10^11 viral particles of Ad26.COV2.S.

With 2 bases removed from V and 2 bases from J, the gap between germline ends came to 1 base. Germline CDR1 and CDR2: SGHVS and FNYEAQ. This CDR3 has 12 amino acids. Whole-study results and caveats: Comparable non-spike TCR breadth was observed in vaccine and placebo recipients.

Here immunoSEQ multiplex PCR was the method, and the copy in TCRdb shows in-frame clones only, minus some. The sample lists over 300,000 clones, around 82% occurring once. As to treatment: roughly 20 received Ad26.COV2.S at low or high dose, single or two shots; 5 received placebo; per-sample allocation not given. After the first vaccine or placebo injection, samples were drawn on day 63. A remark on this clone: Its antigen is still unknown.

The V call is TRBV7-6, the J call TRBJ2-4, with D hard to call. The sample was peripheral blood, taken in a trial of Ad26.COV2.S vaccine versus placebo. This clonotype was sampled from a person aged 18-60 years who received the Ad26.COV2.S COVID-19 vaccine or a placebo. CDR3 nucleotide sequence: TGTGCCAGCAGCTTAACCAAAAACATTCAGTACTTC. Encoded protein: CASSLTKNIQYF.